The next 6 T cell receptor beta chains were all read from a single sample in a study of human T cells and chemical hapten exposure. TCRdb reprocessed the RACE reads via MiXCR and lists one record per CDR3 protein. Of approximately 52,000 distinct CDR3 sequences listed, 9.6% are singletons. As to time point: pre-sensitization, week 0. Sample treatment: therapeutic diphenylcyclopropenone sensitization with weekly scalp DPC. RNA extraction used unfractionated whole blood as the source of total RNA. This material consisted of whole blood, taken in connection with sensitization to the hapten diphenylcyclopropenone (DPC). These TCRs come from a woman younger than 45 with alopecia areata. Some clones in this sample may be carry-over from other donors' samples.

This chain connects TRBV7-9 to TRBJ2-1, with TRBD2 matching 9 bases. CDR3 length equals 12 residues. V was clipped by 3 bases and J by 14 bases; unmatched bases: 5. CDR1 is SEHNR, CDR2 FQNEAQ, per germline (reference sequence). CDR3 nucleotides: TGTGCCAGCAGCTTTAGCGGGGGCCTCAAGTTCTTC. Protein sequence: CASSFSGGLKFF.

The J gene is TRBJ2-4, the V gene TRBV24-1; no reliable D call. V was clipped by 6 bases and J by 0 bases, with 8 bases between them. This CDR3 spans 14 amino acids. Germline V lookup: CDR1 KGHDR, CDR2 SFDVKD. This CDR3 reads CATSLPRAKNIQYF. DNA for the CDR3: TGTGCCACCAGTCTCCCTCGAGCCAAAAACATTCAGTACTTC.

The chain links TRBV7-9 to TRBJ2-7; D gene unclear. Looked up from germline, CDR1 is SEHNR and CDR2 is FQNEAQ (reference sequence). V was cut by 4 bases and J by 1 base, with 11 bases left in between. This CDR3 comprises 14 residues. CDR3 loop: CASSSGRVSYEQYF. As DNA, the CDR3 is TGTGCCAGCAGCTCCGGACGAGTATCCTACGAGCAGTACTTC.

At least ten counts were recorded for this clonotype. V and J are TRBV12-3 or TRBV12-4 and TRBJ2-7; 9 nucleotides agree with TRBD1. V trimming: 7 bases; J trimming: 5 bases; junction bases outside the gene matches: 6. CDR3 length: 13 amino acids. CDR3 nucleotides: TGTGCCAGCACCTTAGGGACAGGGAACGAGCAGTACTTC. It translates to CASTLGTGNEQYF.

V is TRBV7-2 and J is TRBJ2-1; D unresolved. This CDR3 region has 13 residues. In germline, CDR1 is SGHTA, CDR2 FQGNSA. V was cut by 5 bases and J by 5 bases, with 10 bases left in between. The CDR3 loop reads CASSARTNNEQFF. DNA for the CDR3: TGTGCCAGCAGCGCACGGACGAACAATGAGCAGTTCTTC.

This clonotype was counted at least ten times. V usage is TRBV6-2 or TRBV6-3 and J usage is TRBJ1-1; tentative D call: TRBD1 (6 bases). V was trimmed by 5 bases and J by 1 base, leaving 11 bases between them. CDR1 MNHEY and CDR2 SVGEGT come from the germline V gene. The CDR3 runs to 14 residues. The CDR3 loop reads CASSIRGPNTEAFF. Written as DNA, the CDR3 is TGTGCCAGCAGTATCAGGGGACCGAACACTGAAGCTTTCTTT.